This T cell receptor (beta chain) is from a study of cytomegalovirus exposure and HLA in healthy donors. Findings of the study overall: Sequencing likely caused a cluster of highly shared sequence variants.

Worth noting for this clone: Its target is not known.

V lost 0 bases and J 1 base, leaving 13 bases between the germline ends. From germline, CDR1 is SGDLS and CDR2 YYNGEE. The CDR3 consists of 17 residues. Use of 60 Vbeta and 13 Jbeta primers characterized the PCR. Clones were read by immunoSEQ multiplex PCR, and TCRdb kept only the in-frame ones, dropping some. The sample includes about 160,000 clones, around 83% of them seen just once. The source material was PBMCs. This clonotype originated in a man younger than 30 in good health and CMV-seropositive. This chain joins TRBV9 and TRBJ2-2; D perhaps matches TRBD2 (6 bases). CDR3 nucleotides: TGTGCCAGCAGCGTAGATGGAGGCGGGGAGAACACCGGGGAGCTGTTTTTT. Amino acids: CASSVDGGGENTGELFF.